A single sample gave rise to the 29 T cell receptor beta chains below, sequenced in a study of blood T cell repertoires in COVID-19. Produced via immunoSEQ multiplex PCR; TCRdb's table is partial and in-frame only. The sample includes approximately 320,000 clones, approximately 85% of them seen just once. Material: peripheral blood. Source of these receptors: a human donor in a cohort sampled during active COVID-19.

The CDR3 DNA reads as TGCAGCGTCTGGGGGCAGGAGAACACTGAAGCTTTCTTT. Its protein is CSVWGQENTEAFF. This chain links TRBV29-1 with TRBJ1-1; D perhaps matches TRBD1 (6 bases). Germline assignment: CDR1 SQVTM and CDR2 ANQGSEA. V dropped 6 bases and J dropped 1 base, with 12 bases sitting between them. The CDR3 contains 13 residues. Full variable domain (missing parts from reference TRBV29-1 and TRBJ1-1): SAVISQKPSRDICQRGTSLTIQCQVDSQVTMMFWYRQQPGQSLTLIATANQGSEATYESGFVIDKFPISRPNLTFSTLTVSNMSPEDSSIYLCSVWGQENTEAFFGQGTRLTVV.

The chain recombines TRBV7-3 with TRBJ2-1, with 8 bases fitting TRBD2. The CDR3 runs to 15 residues. Germline CDR1 SGHTA, CDR2 FQGTGA. The trim removed 6 bases at V and 5 bases at J, leaving 9 bases unmatched. This CDR3 is CASSPTGGSDNEQFF. The CDR3 nucleotides read TGTGCCAGCAGTCCTACGGGGGGGTCTGACAATGAGCAGTTCTTC. The variable domain in full, with the rest retrieved from reference TRBV7-3 and TRBJ2-1, is GAGVSQTPSNKVTEKGKYVELRCDPISGHTALYWYRQSLGQGPEFLIYFQGTGAADDSGLPNDRFFAVRPEGSVSTLKIQRTERGDSAVYLCASSPTGGSDNEQFFGPGTRLTVL.

CDR3 in amino acids: CASSQARGLTEAFF. CDR3 sequence (DNA): TGTGCCAGCAGCCAAGCCCGAGGGCTGACCGAAGCTTTCTTT. V and J are TRBV3-1 (or the pseudogene TRBV3-2) and TRBJ1-1; D is undetermined. The CDR3 is made up of 14 amino acids. Between the trimmed V and J ends, which lost 1 base and 8 bases, there was a span of 14 bases. Per germline, CDR1 LGHDT and CDR2 YNNKEL (reference sequence).

The rearrangement links TRBV24-1 to TRBJ2-3, with D tentatively TRBD1 (6 bases). CDR1 and CDR2 (germline): KGHDR, SFDVKD. Trimming pared 5 bases from V and 0 bases from J, leaving 14 bases between. The CDR3 spans 16 residues. CDR3 sequence: CATSGLDSPSTDTQYF. CDR3 DNA: TGTGCCACCAGTGGCCTGGACAGCCCTAGCACAGATACGCAGTATTTT.

This chain uses TRBV27 with TRBJ2-7, with D possibly matching TRBD1 (6 bases). Trimming cost V 2 bases and J 5 bases, with 13 bases left between them. This CDR3 has 14 residues. In germline, CDR1 is MNHEY, CDR2 SMNVEV (reference sequence). The CDR3 here is CASSLVRGINEQYF. CDR3 nucleotide sequence: TGTGCCAGCAGTTTAGTCAGGGGAATCAACGAGCAGTACTTC.

The CDR3 protein is CASRNGDRPYEQYF. The CDR3 DNA reads as TGTGCCAGCCGCAATGGGGACAGACCTTACGAGCAGTACTTC. This chain links TRBV7-2 with TRBJ2-7; 7 positions match TRBD1. Germline assignment: CDR1 SGHTA and CDR2 FQGNSA. Trimming at V came to 8 bases and at J to 4 bases, leaving 11 bases not matched to a gene. The CDR3 length is 14 residues.

In regard to this clone: The same CDR3 is also encoded by other DNA sequences in this sample. The chain is built from TRBV18 and TRBJ2-2; no firm D call. This CDR3 spans 13 amino acids. Trimming removed 2 bases at V and 4 bases at J, with 5 bases between. In germline, CDR1 is KGHSH, CDR2 LQKENI. The CDR3 region is CASSPDTTGELFF. The CDR3 DNA is TGTGCCAGCTCACCAGACACCACCGGGGAGCTGTTTTTT. Filled out from reference TRBV18 and TRBJ2-2, the complete variable domain reads NAGVMQNPRHLVRRRGQEARLRCSPMKGHSHVYWYRQLPEEGLKFMVYLQKENIIDESGMPKERFSAEFPKEGPSILRIQQVVRGDSAAYFCASSPDTTGELFFGEGSRLTVL.

This sequence joins TRBV5-6 and TRBJ1-1; 10 bases align to TRBD1. V was clipped by 5 bases and J by 6 bases; unmatched bases: 1. This CDR3 region has 12 residues. CDR1 and CDR2 from the germline V gene are SGHDT and YYEEEE. CDR3 residues: CASRDRGPEAFF. CDR3 in DNA: TGTGCCAGCAGAGACAGGGGGCCTGAAGCTTTCTTT.

In its sample, this clone was seen a few times. The V gene is TRBV14, the J gene TRBJ2-7; D gene ambiguous. V was pared by 4 bases and J by 4 bases, with 11 bases between. CDR3 size: 13 residues. Germline V gene lookup returns CDR1 SGHDN and CDR2 FVKESK. The CDR3 sequence: CASSPRVRYEQYF. The CDR3 DNA sequence: TGTGCCAGCAGCCCTAGAGTCCGATACGAGCAGTACTTC.

The V gene is TRBV7-2, the J gene TRBJ2-7; no firm D call. V lost 5 bases to trimming and J lost 2 bases, with 13 bases between them. From germline, CDR1 is SGHTA and CDR2 FQGNSA. The CDR3 has 14 residues. The CDR3 DNA reads TGTGCCAGCAGCCCCAGTTCCGCCGCCTACGAGCAGTACTTC. Its protein is CASSPSSAAYEQYF.

J is TRBJ1-2 and V is TRBV5-1; D is perhaps TRBD1 (6 bases). The CDR3 extends over 16 amino acids. Germline V gene data show CDR1 as SGHRS and CDR2 as YFSETQ. Trimming pared 1 base from V and 8 bases from J, leaving 21 bases between. In DNA, the CDR3 is TGCGCCAGCAGCTTGTCGGGACACCAGGACCTTGGGGGCTACACCTTC. It specifies CASSLSGHQDLGGYTF.

With regard to this clone: This specimen includes other DNA sequences encoding the same CDR3. The chain links TRBV3-1 (or the pseudogene TRBV3-2) to TRBJ2-7; D is undetermined. From germline, CDR1 is LGHDT and CDR2 YNNKEL (reference sequence). There are 13 residues in the CDR3. Deletions cut 1 base from V and 0 bases from J, with 4 bases between. Here the CDR3 DNA reads TGTGCCAGCAGCCAAGGGAGCTCCTACGAGCAGTACTTC. Its protein is CASSQGSSYEQYF.

The chain combines TRBV6-5 with TRBJ2-5, with TRBD1 identical over 10 bases. J gave up 5 bases and V 5 bases, and 8 bases lay outside the gene matches. This CDR3 is built from 15 residues. From germline, CDR1 is MNHEY and CDR2 SVGAGI. The CDR3 DNA reads TGTGCCAGCAGTCTCACGACAGGGGGCCGGGAGACCCAGTACTTC. This translates into CASSLTTGGRETQYF.

DNA of the CDR3: TGTGCCTGGAGTGGGGGCGGGGACGAGCAGTACTTC. Encoded protein: CAWSGGGDEQYF. The chain is built from TRBV30 and TRBJ2-7; D might be TRBD2 (6 bases). CDR3 length equals 12 residues. V was trimmed by 1 base and J by 5 bases, leaving 9 bases between them. Germline-derived CDR1 and CDR2 are GTSNPN and SVGIG (reference sequence).

The V gene is TRBV6-5, the J gene TRBJ2-1; 10 nucleotides match TRBD2. CDR1 is MNHEY, CDR2 SVGAGI, per germline. Germline trimming cut 6 bases from V and 5 bases from J; bases unmatched to any gene: 4. The CDR3 has 14 residues. This CDR3 is CASSRTSGDNEQFF. The CDR3 coding sequence is TGTGCCAGCAGCCGGACTAGCGGAGACAATGAGCAGTTCTTC.

V usage is TRBV7-9 and J usage is TRBJ2-5, with 8 bases matching TRBD1. With 1 base clipped from V and 1 base from J, the junction kept 2 bases outside the gene matches. The CDR3 totals 15 residues. Per the germline V gene, CDR1 is SEHNR and CDR2 is FQNEAQ (reference sequence). The CDR3 region is CASSLGGQAQETQYF. The CDR3 nucleotides are TGTGCCAGCAGCTTAGGGGGACAGGCCCAAGAGACCCAGTACTTC. Looking up the rest from reference TRBV7-9 and TRBJ2-5 gives the full variable domain: DTGVSQNPRHKITKRGQNVTFRCDPISEHNRLYWYRQTLGQGPEFLTYFQNEAQLEKSRLLSDRFSAERPKGSFSTLEIQRTEQGDSAMYLCASSLGGQAQETQYFGPGTRLLVL.

In this sample, this clone turned up a few times. This chain connects TRBV2 to TRBJ2-7, with 13 bases that match TRBD2. The length of the CDR3 is 16 residues. Germline V lookup: CDR1 SNHLY, CDR2 FYNNEI. The ends lost 8 bases at V and 3 bases at J; junction bases unmatched: 10. CDR3 sequence reads: CASQTSGGPYLYEQYF. CDR3 DNA sequence: TGTGCCAGCCAGACTAGCGGGGGGCCGTACCTCTACGAGCAGTACTTC.

The CDR3 sequence is CASMGKTGPRDTQYF. The CDR3 DNA reads TGTGCCAGCATGGGGAAGACAGGCCCACGAGATACGCAGTATTTT. The chain is built from TRBV2 and TRBJ2-3; D is possibly TRBD1 (6 bases). V dropped 7 bases and J dropped 5 bases, with 19 bases sitting between them. The CDR3 loop spans 15 amino acids. Germline CDR1 reads SNHLY; CDR2 reads FYNNEI.

The V gene is TRBV5-4, the J gene TRBJ2-1, with D possibly being TRBD1 (5 bases). The V gene lost 2 bases and the J gene lost 0 bases, with 12 bases spanning the gap. Germline CDR1 SGHNT, CDR2 YYREEE (reference sequence). The CDR3 sequence is 16 residues long. The CDR3 DNA sequence: TGTGCCAGCAGCTTTTTAGGACACCGCTCCTACAATGAGCAGTTCTTC. Amino acid sequence: CASSFLGHRSYNEQFF.

The rearrangement uses TRBV19 and TRBJ2-1, with 7 bases identical to TRBD1. Germline-derived CDR1 and CDR2 are LNHDA and SQIVND (reference sequence). J was trimmed by 13 bases and V by 4 bases; bases with no gene match: 7. There are 12 residues in the CDR3. The chain's CDR3 is CASSNSRTGQFF. Here the CDR3 DNA reads TGTGCCAGTAGTAACTCGAGGACAGGACAGTTCTTC.

The chain combines TRBV5-1 with TRBJ1-1, with 8 bases matching TRBD1. V lost 0 bases to trimming and J lost 5 bases; unmatched junction nucleotides: 12. In germline, CDR1 is SGHRS, CDR2 YFSETQ. This CDR3 spans 17 amino acids. Here the CDR3 DNA reads TGCGCCAGCAGCTTGGGGATTGGGACAGGTCGGGGGACTGAAGCTTTCTTT. This encodes CASSLGIGTGRGTEAFF. The full variable domain, in which reference TRBV5-1 and TRBJ1-1 provide the parts outside the CDR3, is KAGVTQTPRYLIKTRGQQVTLSCSPISGHRSVSWYQQTPGQGLQFLFEYFSETQRNKGNFPGRFSGRQFSNSRSEMNVSTLELGDSALYLCASSLGIGTGRGTEAFFGQGTRLTVV.

V usage is TRBV19 and J usage is TRBJ1-2; D is possibly TRBD1 (5 bases). This CDR3 has 14 amino acids. Germline CDR1 is LNHDA and CDR2 is SQIVND (reference sequence). V lost 6 bases, J lost 6 bases, and 17 bases lay in between. The CDR3 DNA reads TGTGCCAGTAGGTCTCAATCGCCAGGGAATGGCTACACCTTC. Translating it yields CASRSQSPGNGYTF. Full variable domain (outside the CDR3, taken from reference TRBV19 and TRBJ1-2): DGGITQSPKYLFRKEGQNVTLSCEQNLNHDAMYWYRQDPGQGLRLIYYSQIVNDFQKGDIAEGYSVSREKKESFPLTVTSAQKNPTAFYLCASRSQSPGNGYTFGSGTRLTVV.

This chain uses TRBV24-1 with TRBJ2-1; D perhaps matches TRBD1 (6 bases). The CDR3 length is 17 residues. From germline, CDR1 is KGHDR and CDR2 SFDVKD. V gave up 4 bases and J gave up 4 bases, with 19 bases separating them. CDR3 DNA: TGTGCCACCAGTGACAACACAGGGCGAGGAGGTTACAATGAGCAGTTCTTC. It specifies CATSDNTGRGGYNEQFF.

The chain has TRBV6-5 and TRBJ1-2; 10 nucleotides line up with TRBD1. V lost 5 bases, J lost 7 bases, and 4 bases stayed unmatched. From germline, CDR1 is MNHEY and CDR2 SVGAGI. This CDR3 comprises 13 residues. This CDR3 is CASSPGTGVGYTF. Written as DNA, the CDR3 is TGTGCCAGCAGTCCCGGGACAGGGGTTGGCTACACCTTC.

This chain links TRBV21-1 with TRBJ2-2; TRBD1 is the table's D call and was not checked against the DNA. TRBV21-1 is termed a pseudogene. This CDR3 region has 16 residues. The DNA of the CDR3 is TGTGCCAGCAGCAAAGCGGACAGGGCGAACACCGGGGAGCTGTTTTTT. Its translation is CASSKADRANTGELFF.

The rearrangement links TRBV30 to TRBJ1-4; no firm D call. Germline V gene lookup returns CDR1 GTSNPN and CDR2 SVGIG (reference sequence). The CDR3 is made up of 15 amino acids. With 4 bases removed from V and 0 bases from J, the gap between germline ends came to 12 bases. As DNA, the CDR3 is TGTGCCTGGACTGCAGGACTAACAACTAATGAAAAACTGTTTTTT. Its translation: CAWTAGLTTNEKLFF.

This clone came up once. The chain carries TRBV10-2 and TRBJ2-1; 7 bases match TRBD1. V lost 7 bases to trimming and J lost 0 bases; unmatched junction nucleotides: 15. This CDR3 has 18 amino acids. The germline CDR1 and CDR2 sequences are WSHSY and SAAADI. CDR3 DNA: TGCGCCAGCACCCACCGGGGTGGGACAGAAGTCTCCTACAATGAGCAGTTCTTC. Translated, it gives CASTHRGGTEVSYNEQFF.

The V gene is TRBV5-1, the J gene TRBJ2-4; no reliable D call. The germline CDR1 and CDR2 sequences are SGHRS and YFSETQ. The V and J ends lost 0 bases and 0 bases respectively, with 7 bases between them. This CDR3 has 15 amino acids. CDR3 residues: CASSLGLVAKNIQYF. The CDR3 nucleotides read TGCGCCAGCAGCTTGGGACTGGTAGCCAAAAACATTCAGTACTTC.

This rearrangement joins TRBV5-4 to TRBJ1-2; no firm D call. The CDR3 is 16 residues long. Germline loops: CDR1 SGHNT, CDR2 YYREEE (reference sequence). V was shortened by 4 bases and J by 4 bases, with 20 bases between the two germline ends. As DNA, the CDR3 is TGTGCCAGCAGCGAATTTCCGGGGAGCCTTAGCTATGGCTACACCTTC. Its protein product is CASSEFPGSLSYGYTF.